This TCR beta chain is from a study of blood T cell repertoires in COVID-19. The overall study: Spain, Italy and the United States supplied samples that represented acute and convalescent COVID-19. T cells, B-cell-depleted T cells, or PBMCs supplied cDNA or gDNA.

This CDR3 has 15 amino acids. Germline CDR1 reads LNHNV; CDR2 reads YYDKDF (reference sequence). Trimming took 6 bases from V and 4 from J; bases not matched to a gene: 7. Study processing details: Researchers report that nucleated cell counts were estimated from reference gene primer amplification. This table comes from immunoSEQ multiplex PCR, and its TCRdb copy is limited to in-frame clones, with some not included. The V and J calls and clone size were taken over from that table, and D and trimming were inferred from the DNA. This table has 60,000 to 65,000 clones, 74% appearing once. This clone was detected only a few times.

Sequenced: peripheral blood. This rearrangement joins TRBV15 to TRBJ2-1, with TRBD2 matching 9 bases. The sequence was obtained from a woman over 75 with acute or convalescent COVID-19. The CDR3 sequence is CATRPSGTAYNEQFF. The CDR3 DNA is TGTGCCACCAGGCCTAGCGGGACCGCGTACAATGAGCAGTTCTTC.